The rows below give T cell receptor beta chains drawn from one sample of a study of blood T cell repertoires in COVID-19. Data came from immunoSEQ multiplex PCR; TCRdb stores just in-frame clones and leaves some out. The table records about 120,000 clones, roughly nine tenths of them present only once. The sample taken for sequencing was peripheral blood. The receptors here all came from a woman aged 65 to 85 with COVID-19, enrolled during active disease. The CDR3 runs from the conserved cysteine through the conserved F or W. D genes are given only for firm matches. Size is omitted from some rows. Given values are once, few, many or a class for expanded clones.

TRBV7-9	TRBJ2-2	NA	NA	TGTGCCAGCATCCCTGCGGGAAGGAACACCGGGGAGCTGTTTTTT	CASIPAGRNTGELFF
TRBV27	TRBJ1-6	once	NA	TGTGCCAGCAGTCCCCTCCCTGGACTTGGGGATTCACCCCTCCACTTT	CASSPLPGLGDSPLHF
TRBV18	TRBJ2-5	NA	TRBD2	TGTGCCAGCTCACGGCGCGGGGGGTTCGGAGAGACCCAGTACTTC	CASSRRGGFGETQYF
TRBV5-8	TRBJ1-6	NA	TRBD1	TGTGCCAGCAGCGAATATCTGGGACAGAGCTCCTATAATTCACCCCTCCACTTT	CASSEYLGQSSYNSPLHF
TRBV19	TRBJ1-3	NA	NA	TGTGCCAGTAAAGGGAGCTGGGTCATCTCTGGAAACACCATATATTTT	CASKGSWVISGNTIYF
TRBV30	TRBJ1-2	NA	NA	TGTGCCTGGAGCAATGACATATCAAGTTATGGCTACACCTTC	CAWSNDISSYGYTF
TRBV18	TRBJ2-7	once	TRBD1	TGTGCCAGCTCACCAGAAGGGACAGCCTACGAGCAGTACTTC	CASSPEGTAYEQYF
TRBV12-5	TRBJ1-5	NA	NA	TGTGCTACAAGGGGGTCGGGTAACGGCAATCAGCCCCAGCATTTT	CATRGSGNGNQPQHF
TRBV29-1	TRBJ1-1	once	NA	TGCAGCGCCTCACAGCCTGGGAACACTGAAGCTTTCTTT	CSASQPGNTEAFF
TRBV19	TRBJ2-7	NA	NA	TGTGCCAGTAGTGGACACTTCTACGAGCAGTACTTC	CASSGHFYEQYF
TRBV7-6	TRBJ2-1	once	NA	TGTGCCAGCAGGCAAGGTACCGACAGCGAATGGGGTGAGCAGTTCTTC	CASRQGTDSEWGEQFF
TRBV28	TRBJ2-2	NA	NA	TGTGCCACCGGGACACCTAACACCGGGGAGCTGTTTTTT	CATGTPNTGELFF
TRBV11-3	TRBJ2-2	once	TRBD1	TGTGCCAGCAGCACGGGACAGGAGGTCGGGGAGCTGTTTTTT	CASSTGQEVGELFF
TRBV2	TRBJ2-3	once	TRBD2	TGTGCCAGCAGTCCGGGACTAGCGGGGGCCGACCCCCACCCCGATACGCAGTATTTT	CASSPGLAGADPHPDTQYF
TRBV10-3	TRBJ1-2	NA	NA	TGTGCCATCAGTGCCCACGAAGGACAGCCTGCTGACTATGGCTACACCTTC	CAISAHEGQPADYGYTF
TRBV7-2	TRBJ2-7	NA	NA	TGTGCCAGCAGCCCTAGTTCCTACGAGCAGTACTTC	CASSPSSYEQYF
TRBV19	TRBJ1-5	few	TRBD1	TGTGCCAGTAGGAGGACAGGCCGAGATCAGCCCCAGCATTTT	CASRRTGRDQPQHF
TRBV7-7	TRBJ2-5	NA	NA	TGTGCTAGCAGCTTGTCAGGGGAGACCCAGTACTTC	CASSLSGETQYF
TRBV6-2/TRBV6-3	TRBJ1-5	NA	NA	TGTGCCAGCAGTTACTCGCAGATGTCGGGTCAGCCCCAGCATTTT	CASSYSQMSGQPQHF
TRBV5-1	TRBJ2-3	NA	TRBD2	TGCGCCAGCAGCTTGGATGGACTAGCGGGCACAGATACGCAGTATTTT	CASSLDGLAGTDTQYF
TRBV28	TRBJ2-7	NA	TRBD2	TGTGCCAGCAGTTTGGCGGGAGGCAACTACGAGCAGTACTTC	CASSLAGGNYEQYF
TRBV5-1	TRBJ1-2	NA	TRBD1	TGCGCCAGCAGCACAGGGGGTCGTCGTGGCTACACCTTC	CASSTGGRRGYTF
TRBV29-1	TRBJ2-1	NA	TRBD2	TGCAGCGGATCACTAGCGGGGGGAATCAATGAGCAGTTCTTC	CSGSLAGGINEQFF
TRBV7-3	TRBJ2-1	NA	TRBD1	TGTGCCAGCAGCCGCGAGGGGGCTCTCTCCTACAATGAGCAGTTCTTC	CASSREGALSYNEQFF
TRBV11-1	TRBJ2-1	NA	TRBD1	TGTGCCAGCAGCCCGCGGACAGGGGGTAATGAGCAGTTCTTC	CASSPRTGGNEQFF
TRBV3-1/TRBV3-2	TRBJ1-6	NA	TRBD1	TGTGCCAGCAGCCACATGGACAGGGTTACGAATTCACCCCTCCACTTT	CASSHMDRVTNSPLHF
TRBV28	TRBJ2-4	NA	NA	TGTGCCAGCAGTTTAGTGGGGACACGCGACATTCAGTACTTC	CASSLVGTRDIQYF
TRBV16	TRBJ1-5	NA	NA	TGTGCCAGCAGCCAAAACATCGGGATATTGGATTTT	CASSQNIGILDF
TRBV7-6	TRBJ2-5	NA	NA	TGTGCCAGCAGCGAGGGGGGAGGGGAGACCCAGTACTTC	CASSEGGGETQYF
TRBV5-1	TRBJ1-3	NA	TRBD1	TGCGCCAGCAGCCCCCCGACAGGGGACGGAAACACCATATATTTT	CASSPPTGDGNTIYF
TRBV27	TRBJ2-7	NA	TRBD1	TGTGCCAGCAGTACAGGGGGCCTTTACTACGAGCAGTACTTC	CASSTGGLYYEQYF
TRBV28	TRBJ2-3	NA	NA	TGTGCCAGCAGTACCCCAGGGGGGAATTGGTATACGCAGTATTTT	CASSTPGGNWYTQYF
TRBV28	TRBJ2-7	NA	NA	TGTGCCAGCAGACCCCCGGGACTCTACGAGCAGTACTTC	CASRPPGLYEQYF
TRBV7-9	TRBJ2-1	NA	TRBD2	TGTGCCAGCAGCTTACATGGTGGGGGGGCCTACAATGAGCAGTTCTTC	CASSLHGGGAYNEQFF
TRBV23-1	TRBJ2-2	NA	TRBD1	TGCGCCAGCAGTCAATCTAATGGGGACAGAAACACCGGGGAGCTGTTTTTT	CASSQSNGDRNTGELFF
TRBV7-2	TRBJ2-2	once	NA	TGTGCCAGCAGCTTAGCAGGGGTGAACACCGGGGAGCTGTTTTTT	CASSLAGVNTGELFF
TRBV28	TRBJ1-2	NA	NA	TGTGCCAGCAGTTACAGCTCGGGGGGCCTTATTTATGGCTACACCTTC	CASSYSSGGLIYGYTF
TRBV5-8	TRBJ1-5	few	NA	TGTGCCAGCAGCCCAAAGGGGGGGTTCAATCAGCCCCAGCATTTT	CASSPKGGFNQPQHF
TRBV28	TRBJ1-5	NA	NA	TGTGCCACCAAGGGGGGGGTCCGCAATCAGCCCCAGCATTTT	CATKGGVRNQPQHF
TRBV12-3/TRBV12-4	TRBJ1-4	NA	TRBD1	TGTGCCAGCAGCCCACAGGGGATACTTGGGTTTTTT	CASSPQGILGFF
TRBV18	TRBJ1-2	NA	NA	TGTGCCAGCTCACTAGATAACTATGGCTACACCTTC	CASSLDNYGYTF
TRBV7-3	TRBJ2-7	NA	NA	TGTGCCAGCAGCTTAGGGCAGGGGATCACCTACGAGCAGTACTTC	CASSLGQGITYEQYF
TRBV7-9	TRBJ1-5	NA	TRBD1	TGTGCCAGCAGCCCAGGGGGACTTACGGATCAGCCCCAGCATTTT	CASSPGGLTDQPQHF
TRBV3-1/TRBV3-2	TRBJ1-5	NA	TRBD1	TGTGCCAGCAGCCACGGACAGGGCAATCAGCCCCAGCATTTT	CASSHGQGNQPQHF
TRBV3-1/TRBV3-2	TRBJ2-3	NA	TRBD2	TGTGCCAGCAGCCCCGGGACTAGCGGGGGGCTCACAGATACGCAGTATTTT	CASSPGTSGGLTDTQYF
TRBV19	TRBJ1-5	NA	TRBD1	TGTGCCAGTAGTATGAGGAACAGGGGGGCTGGGTTGGGAAATCAGCCCCAGCATTTT	CASSMRNRGAGLGNQPQHF
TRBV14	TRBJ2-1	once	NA	TGTGCCAGCAGCCCCGCGGCCGGGAGTTGGAATGAGCAGTTCTTC	CASSPAAGSWNEQFF
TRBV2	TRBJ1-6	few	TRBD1	TGTGCCAGCAGTGGGGACAGGGCCCTCTATAATTCACCCCTCCACTTT	CASSGDRALYNSPLHF
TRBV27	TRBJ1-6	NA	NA	TGTGCCAGCAGTCTGACGCCGGGAGGTTATTCACCCCTCCACTTT	CASSLTPGGYSPLHF
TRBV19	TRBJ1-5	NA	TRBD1	TGTGCCAGTAGCAGTACAGGGGGAGGCAATCAGCCCCAGCATTTT	CASSSTGGGNQPQHF
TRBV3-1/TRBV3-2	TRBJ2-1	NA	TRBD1	TGTGCCAGCAGCCTCCGGGACAGGGAATACTACAATGAGCAGTTCTTC	CASSLRDREYYNEQFF
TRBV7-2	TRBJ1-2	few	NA	TGTGCCAGCACCGCGGGGGGACGGACCTATGGCTACACCTTC	CASTAGGRTYGYTF
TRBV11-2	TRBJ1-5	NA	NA	TGTGCCAGCAGCTTAGCGGGGGGCAATCAGCCCCAGCATTTT	CASSLAGGNQPQHF
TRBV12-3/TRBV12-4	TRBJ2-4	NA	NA	TGTGCCAGCAGCCTTAATGGGGGCCTGTACTTC	CASSLNGGLYF
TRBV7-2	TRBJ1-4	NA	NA	TGTGCCAGCTCCGGGAGAAACACAGAAAAACTGTTTTTT	CASSGRNTEKLFF